Following are 10 T cell receptor beta chains from one sample sequenced in a study of CD8 T cells in Susac syndrome. The authors reverse transcribed roughly 0.5 to 1 ug RNA with random hexamers. TCRdb re-called the immunoSEQ multiplex PCR reads through MiXCR, storing one row per CDR3 protein. This sample has about 200,000 distinct CDR3 sequences, with approximately 95% found just once. The specimen sequenced was CD4+ T cells from PBMCs. The receptors derive from a human donor with multiple sclerosis.

The chain joins TRBV6-1 to TRBJ2-7, with D perhaps matching TRBD2 (6 bases). V lost 3 bases and J 6 bases, leaving 9 bases between the germline ends. Looked up from germline, CDR1 is MNHNS and CDR2 is SASEGT. This CDR3 contains 12 residues. The CDR3 loop is CASSDNGGEQYV. Written as DNA, the CDR3 is TGTGCCAGCAGTGACAACGGGGGCGAGCAGTACGTC.

The CDR3 sequence is CSAKVPGVEEQYV. CDR3 in DNA: TGCAGTGCTAAGGTCCCGGGTGTGGAAGAGCAGTACGTC. V is TRBV20-1 and J is TRBJ2-7; D is unclear. The germline V gene has CDR1 DFQATT and CDR2 SNEGSKA (reference sequence). V was trimmed by 4 bases and J by 7 bases, leaving 17 bases between them. The CDR3 has 13 residues.

The gene calls are TRBV5-1 and TRBJ2-1; 7 nucleotides agree with TRBD2. The germline CDR1 and CDR2 sequences are SGHRS and YFSETQ. With 4 bases clipped from V and 6 bases from J, the junction kept 10 bases outside the gene matches. The CDR3 has 15 amino acids. The CDR3 reads CASSPSAGRTNEQFF. The CDR3 DNA follows: TGCGCCAGCAGCCCGTCAGCGGGGAGGACCAATGAGCAGTTCTTC.

The rearrangement links TRBV12-3 or TRBV12-4 to TRBJ2-7; 8 bases are shared with TRBD1. CDR3 length: 15 residues. J lost 2 bases, V lost 1 base, and 4 bases had no gene match. This chain's CDR3 is CASSLGQGRPYEQYF. For the CDR3, the DNA is TGTGCCAGCAGTTTAGGACAGGGGCGACCCTACGAGCAGTACTTC.

In DNA, the CDR3 is TGTGCCAGCAGCGTAGTAAGGGGGGGCCAGGGGACGCAGTATTTT. This sequence encodes CASSVVRGGQGTQYF. J is TRBJ2-3 and V is TRBV9, with D tentatively TRBD2 (7 bases). Germline assignment: CDR1 SGDLS and CDR2 YYNGEE. This CDR3 has 15 amino acids. V was clipped by 0 bases and J by 9 bases, with 17 bases between them.

V usage is TRBV3-1 and J usage is TRBJ1-6, with TRBD1 as a possible D gene (5 bases). Germline CDR1 reads LGHDT; CDR2 reads YNNKEL (reference sequence). CDR3 size: 14 residues. Trimming removed 4 bases at V and 9 bases at J, with 13 bases between. In DNA form, the CDR3 reads TGTGCCAGCAGCCCGGACATACGAAGTTCACCCCTCCACTTT. Amino acid sequence: CASSPDIRSSPLHF. Complete variable domain (other parts from reference TRBV3-1 and TRBJ1-6): DTAVSQTPKYLVTQMGNDKSIKCEQNLGHDTMYWYKQDSKKFLKIMFSYNNKELIINETVPNRFSPKSPDKAHLNLHINSLELGDSAVYFCASSPDIRSSPLHFGNGTRLTVT.

The rearrangement links TRBV5-6 to TRBJ2-6, with D tentatively TRBD1 (5 bases). Per the germline V gene, CDR1 is SGHDT and CDR2 is YYEEEE. The CDR3 length is 18 residues. Deletions cut 4 bases from V and 0 bases from J, with 17 bases between. The chain's CDR3 is CASSALWGRSSGANVLTF. CDR3 coding DNA: TGTGCCAGCAGCGCACTTTGGGGCAGAAGCTCTGGGGCCAACGTCCTGACTTTC. The full variable domain, rest sourced from reference TRBV5-6 and TRBJ2-6, is DAGVTQSPTHLIKTRGQQVTLRCSPKSGHDTVSWYQQALGQGPQFIFQYYEEEERQRGNFPDRFSGHQFPNYSSELNVNALLLGDSALYLCASSALWGRSSGANVLTFGAGSRLTVL.

The DNA of the CDR3 is TGTGCCAGCAGCCAAAACCAGGGAGACACTGAAGCTTTCTTT. It specifies CASSQNQGDTEAFF. The rearrangement links TRBV3-1 to TRBJ1-1; maybe TRBD1 (5 bases). Trimming removed 2 bases at V and 3 bases at J, with 10 bases between. CDR3 length equals 14 residues. Germline values: CDR1 LGHDT, CDR2 YNNKEL (reference sequence). The full variable domain, rest sourced from reference TRBV3-1 and TRBJ1-1, is DTAVSQTPKYLVTQMGNDKSIKCEQNLGHDTMYWYKQDSKKFLKIMFSYNNKELIINETVPNRFSPKSPDKAHLNLHINSLELGDSAVYFCASSQNQGDTEAFFGQGTRLTVV.

V usage is TRBV27 and J usage is TRBJ2-6; tentatively, D is TRBD2 (5 bases). Germline V gives CDR1 MNHEY, CDR2 SMNVEV (reference sequence). The CDR3 has 13 residues. V was trimmed by 3 bases and J by 9 bases, leaving 9 bases between them. CDR3 amino acids: CASSFRGDNVLTF. The CDR3 nucleotides are TGTGCCAGCAGTTTCCGGGGAGACAACGTCCTGACTTTC.

The rearrangement joins TRBV29-1 to TRBJ1-2; 7 nucleotides line up with TRBD1. The V gene's germline CDR1 is SQVTM and CDR2 ANQGSEA. J lost 5 bases, V lost 4 bases, and 10 bases had no gene match. CDR3 length: 14 amino acids. The CDR3 nucleotides are TGCAGCGTTGCCGACCGACAGGGACTTTATGGCTACACCTTC. This codes for CSVADRQGLYGYTF.